This entry lists 18 T cell receptor beta chains sequenced from one sample in a study of sequential checkpoint blockade in melanoma. The assay was immunoSEQ multiplex PCR, and TCRdb's table has in-frame clones only and misses some. This table has 15,000 to 20,000 clones, 60% to 75% appearing once. Treatment in this sample: randomized to nivolumab then ipilimumab (arm A) or the reverse (arm B). Sequencing used CD8+ T cells sorted from blood (inferred from file names), obtained from a patient given nivolumab and ipilimumab in sequence. The receptors were gathered from a human donor with melanoma.

The J gene is TRBJ1-5, the V gene TRBV28; D call uncertain. Per germline, CDR1 MDHEN and CDR2 SYDVKM. Trimming stripped 5 bases from V and 8 bases from J, with 13 bases between. CDR3 size: 13 residues. The CDR3: CASSLLGREPQHF. The CDR3 DNA is TGTGCCAGCAGTCTCTTGGGCCGTGAGCCCCAGCATTTT.

This clone is medium-sized by share. The rearrangement links TRBV28 to TRBJ1-2, with 9 positions matching TRBD1. Germline V gene lookup returns CDR1 MDHEN and CDR2 SYDVKM. The V gene end was trimmed by 5 bases and the J gene end by 2 bases; junction bases not matched to a gene: 9. The CDR3 runs to 16 residues. The CDR3 loop reads CASSTLQGARNYGYTF. In DNA form, the CDR3 reads TGTGCCAGCAGTACCTTACAGGGGGCGCGAAACTATGGCTACACCTTC.

J is TRBJ2-1 and V is TRBV27; TRBD2 agrees at 7 bases. This CDR3 comprises 18 residues. CDR1 is MNHEY, CDR2 SMNVEV, per germline (reference sequence). V gave up 2 bases and J gave up 0 bases; unmatched junction bases: 10. The CDR3 DNA is TGTGCCAGCAGTTTAATCTCCCCTACTAGCGCCTCCTACAATGAGCAGTTCTTC. It is translated as CASSLISPTSASYNEQFF.

This clone was counted a single time. The genes are TRBV7-9 and TRBJ2-4; 7 bases are a match to TRBD1. Germline values: CDR1 SEHNR, CDR2 FQNEAQ (reference sequence). The CDR3 covers 16 residues. Trimming cost V 6 bases and J 0 bases; bases outside gene matches: 8. CDR3 amino acids: CASSQDRDLAKNIQYF. The CDR3 region has the DNA TGTGCCAGCAGTCAAGACAGGGATTTAGCCAAAAACATTCAGTACTTC.

This clone has just one count. The CDR3 sequence is CASHQGQYRTGYTF. CDR3 bases: TGTGCCAGCCACCAAGGACAGTACAGGACTGGCTACACCTTC. The chain links TRBV19 to TRBJ1-2, with D possibly TRBD1 on 6 matching bases. Germline loops: CDR1 LNHDA, CDR2 SQIVND (reference sequence). CDR3 length equals 14 residues. V lost 9 bases and J 7 bases, leaving 21 bases between the germline ends.

CDR3 sequence reads: CASQLADTQYF. The CDR3 bases are TGTGCCAGCCAACTTGCGGATACGCAGTATTTT. The V gene is TRBV27, the J gene TRBJ2-3; D is unresolved. The germline V gene has CDR1 MNHEY and CDR2 SMNVEV (reference sequence). With 8 bases removed from V and 6 bases from J, the gap between germline ends came to 9 bases. The CDR3 totals 11 residues.

Sample share makes this clone large. J is TRBJ2-7 and V is TRBV21-1; the listed D gene, TRBD1, was not tested against the DNA. TRBV21-1 corresponds to a pseudogene. This CDR3 comprises 14 residues. CDR3 nucleotides: TGTGCCGCCAGCGTTCCGAGGGGGTTAGGGGAGCAGTACTTC. This codes for CAASVPRGLGEQYF.

The chain links TRBV7-9 to TRBJ2-1; a weak D match, TRBD1 (6 bases). The germline gives CDR1 SEHNR, CDR2 FQNEAQ (reference sequence). There are 14 residues in the CDR3. V was trimmed by 5 bases and J by 4 bases, leaving 12 bases between them. CDR3: CASSPRTDYNEQFF. CDR3 sequence (DNA): TGTGCCAGCAGCCCCAGGACAGATTACAATGAGCAGTTCTTC.

This chain uses TRBV13 with TRBJ2-1, with 9 bases aligning to TRBD1. This CDR3 contains 15 residues. CDR1 and CDR2 from the germline V gene are PRHDT and FYEKMQ (reference sequence). The V and J ends lost 5 bases and 7 bases, in that order; junction bases with no gene match: 9. As DNA, the CDR3 is TGTGCCAGCAGCCCCCGACAGGGGGTAATTAATGAGCAGTTCTTC. Residues: CASSPRQGVINEQFF. The full variable domain, rest sourced from reference TRBV13 and TRBJ2-1, is AAGVIQSPRHLIKEKRETATLKCYPIPRHDTVYWYQQGPGQDPQFLISFYEKMQSDKGSIPDRFSAQQFSDYHSELNMSSLELGDSALYFCASSPRQGVINEQFFGPGTRLTVL.

The chain carries TRBV25-1 and TRBJ1-5, with D perhaps TRBD1 (5 bases). CDR1 MGHDK and CDR2 SYGVNS come from the germline V gene. Deletions cut 3 bases from V and 7 bases from J, with 13 bases between. The CDR3 totals 14 residues. DNA for the CDR3: TGTGCCAGCAGTGATGTTGGGGCTTTACAGCCCCAGCATTTT. This translates into CASSDVGALQPQHF.

This clone is medium-sized by share. The V and J genes are TRBV7-9 and TRBJ1-5; 10 positions match TRBD1. Losses at the gene ends were 3 bases for V and 7 bases for J; bases not matched to a gene: 12. CDR1 SEHNR and CDR2 FQNEAQ come from the germline V gene (reference sequence). This CDR3 is built from 17 residues. The DNA for the CDR3 is TGTGCCAGCAGCTTGGGACAGGGGTTTGGGGAAGACCAGCCCCAGCATTTT. This codes for CASSLGQGFGEDQPQHF.

This sequence joins TRBV6-1 and TRBJ1-1; D possibly corresponds to TRBD1 (6 bases). The CDR3 is made up of 13 amino acids. V gave up 5 bases and J gave up 3 bases, with 10 bases separating them. Germline V gene lookup returns CDR1 MNHNS and CDR2 SASEGT. The DNA of the CDR3 is TGTGCCAGCAGTCGACAGGTCTACACTGAAGCTTTCTTT. It yields the protein CASSRQVYTEAFF.

The chain links TRBV9 to TRBJ2-6, with 8 nucleotides matching TRBD1. Germline V gives CDR1 SGDLS, CDR2 YYNGEE. J lost 0 bases, V lost 5 bases, and 7 bases had no gene match. CDR3 length equals 17 residues. CDR3 nucleotides: TGTGCCAGCAGAGACGGACAGGGAGGCTCTGGGGCCAACGTCCTGACTTTC. It specifies CASRDGQGGSGANVLTF.

This clone was seen a handful of times. The chain employs TRBV5-4 and TRBJ2-5, with D unresolved. The DNA matches TRBJ2-7 better at its end, which makes the J call doubtful. The CDR3 is 12 amino acids. The germline CDR1 and CDR2 sequences are SGHNT and YYREEE (reference sequence). Written as DNA, the CDR3 is TGTGCCAGCAGCTTGGCCCCAAACGAGCAGTACTTC. Its translation is CASSLAPNEQYF.

In this sample, this clone turned up a few times. The chain joins TRBV7-9 to TRBJ2-7; TRBD1 agrees at 10 bases. This CDR3 comprises 14 residues. J gave up 7 bases and V 1 base, and 4 bases lay outside the gene matches. Germline V lookup: CDR1 SEHNR, CDR2 FQNEAQ (reference sequence). The CDR3 DNA sequence: TGTGCCAGCAGCTTAGTCGGGACAGGGGATGAGCAGTACTTC. Translation gives CASSLVGTGDEQYF.

The chain uses TRBV6-5 and TRBJ2-7; 7 nucleotides agree with TRBD1. CDR1 and CDR2 (germline): MNHEY, SVGAGI. The CDR3 sequence is 13 residues long. J gave up 3 bases and V 8 bases, and 7 bases lay outside the gene matches. The CDR3 region has the DNA TGTGCCAGCCGGGACAGAGAATTCTACGAGCAGTACTTC. Its protein is CASRDREFYEQYF.

The chain employs TRBV4-3 and TRBJ2-5, with D perhaps TRBD1 (7 bases). TRBJ2-7 explains the end of the DNA better; the J call may be wrong. From germline, CDR1 is LGHNA and CDR2 YSLEER. The CDR3 totals 14 residues. In nucleotides, the CDR3 is TGCGCCAGCAGCCAAGGGGGGGACAGTCTCGAGCAGTACTTC. This sequence encodes CASSQGGDSLEQYF.

V gene TRBV7-9 combines with J gene TRBJ2-3; 7 bases agree with TRBD1. Germline CDR1 and CDR2: SEHNR and FQNEAQ (reference sequence). This CDR3 spans 12 amino acids. The trim removed 10 bases at V and 5 bases at J, leaving 6 bases unmatched. The CDR3 DNA reads TGTGCCACAAGGGGGCGAGAAGATACGCAGTATTTT. Protein product: CATRGREDTQYF.